This passage covers 23 T cell receptor beta chains from one sample sequenced in a study of siplizumab effects on memory and regulatory T cells. Measured with immunoSEQ multiplex PCR; TCRdb has only the in-frame clones, and not every one. This sample has 100,000 or so clones, with around 92% found just once. The sample was CD4+ T cells sorted from blood. The receptors here all came from a human donor in good health. Some clones in this sample may be carry-over from other donors' samples.

This chain uses TRBV11-2 with TRBJ1-5; D unclear. CDR1 and CDR2 (germline): SGHAT, FQNNGV. The CDR3 is 12 residues long. Between the trimmed V and J ends, which lost 3 bases and 9 bases, there was a span of 9 bases. The CDR3 loop reads CASSLQLGPQHF. The CDR3 DNA reads TGTGCCAGCAGCTTGCAGTTGGGGCCCCAGCATTTT.

DNA of the CDR3: TGTGCCAGCAGCTTACAGGGGGCGCGGGGAAACATTCAGTACTTC. As protein: CASSLQGARGNIQYF. The chain uses TRBV5-8 and TRBJ2-4; 9 nucleotides match TRBD1. Trimming removed 2 bases from V and 6 bases from J; junction bases left unmatched: 6. Per the germline V gene, CDR1 is SGHTS and CDR2 is YDEGEE. This CDR3 has 15 amino acids. Based on the CDR3 plus reference TRBV5-8 and TRBJ2-4, the full variable domain is EAGVTQSPTHLIKTRGQQATLRCSPISGHTSVYWYQQALGLGLQFLLWYDEGEERNRGNFPPRFSGRQFPNYSSELNVNALELEDSALYLCASSLQGARGNIQYFGAGTRLSVL.

This clone was detected once. The CDR3 is CASSQELGTSLSTDTQYF. CDR3 DNA: TGCGCCAGCAGCCAAGAATTGGGGACTAGCCTTAGCACAGATACGCAGTATTTT. The chain joins TRBV4-1 to TRBJ2-3; 9 nucleotides match TRBD2. Germline V CDR1 and CDR2: MGHRA, YSYEKL. This CDR3 comprises 18 residues. Unmatched junction bases numbered 7, after V lost 0 bases and J lost 0 bases.

The chain combines TRBV5-1 with TRBJ1-2; 8 positions agree with TRBD1. V lost 1 base and J lost 6; bases outside the gene matches: 5. Germline V lookup: CDR1 SGHRS, CDR2 YFSETQ. This CDR3 contains 14 residues. The CDR3 coding sequence is TGCGCCAGCAGCTTGTTGGACAGGGAGGATGGCTACACCTTC. This encodes CASSLLDREDGYTF.

Worth noting for this clone: Other DNA variants within this sample encode the same CDR3. The V call is TRBV5-1, the J call TRBJ2-2, with TRBD2 as a possible D gene (5 bases). The CDR3 runs 15 residues. Deletions cut 4 bases from V and 4 bases from J, with 14 bases between. Germline V gene sequence: CDR1 SGHRS, CDR2 YFSETQ. The CDR3 nucleotides are TGCGCCAGCAGCCTGACCTCGGACTTCACCGGGGAGCTGTTTTTT. Its translation is CASSLTSDFTGELFF.

The chain is built from TRBV9 and TRBJ2-3; 13 bases are shared with TRBD2. From germline, CDR1 is SGDLS and CDR2 YYNGEE. The CDR3 extends over 16 amino acids. V lost 3 bases to trimming and J lost 3 bases; unmatched junction nucleotides: 4. The CDR3 DNA follows: TGTGCCAGCAGCGCCCGGGGACTAGCGGGGACAGATACGCAGTATTTT. It encodes CASSARGLAGTDTQYF.

The CDR3 DNA reads TGTGCCAGCAGCTTCCCTTTTGGGGCGCCGGGGACAGATACGCAGTATTTT. It specifies CASSFPFGAPGTDTQYF. The gene calls are TRBV11-2 and TRBJ2-3, with D perhaps being TRBD1 or TRBD2 (5 bases each). The CDR3 loop spans 17 amino acids. V shed 3 bases and J shed 3 bases, with 19 bases lying between them. Germline-derived CDR1 and CDR2 are SGHAT and FQNNGV.

The chain couples TRBV28 to TRBJ1-5, with 9 bases aligning to TRBD1. From germline, CDR1 is MDHEN and CDR2 SYDVKM. This CDR3 is built from 15 residues. With 4 bases clipped from V and 5 bases from J, the junction kept 6 bases outside the gene matches. Here the CDR3 DNA reads TGTGCCAGCAGTTGGGGACAGGGAAGCGATCAGCCCCAGCATTTT. It specifies CASSWGQGSDQPQHF. Together with reference TRBV28 and TRBJ1-5, the CDR3 gives the full variable domain: DVKVTQSSRYLVKRTGEKVFLECVQDMDHENMFWYRQDPGLGLRLIYFSYDVKMKEKGDIPEGYSVSREKKERFSLILESASTNQTSMYLCASSWGQGSDQPQHFGDGTRLSIL.

The chain couples TRBV6-5 to TRBJ2-7; 10 positions agree with TRBD1. V lost 2 bases to trimming and J lost 5 bases; unmatched junction nucleotides: 6. This CDR3 region has 15 residues. Germline loops: CDR1 MNHEY, CDR2 SVGAGI. The CDR3 region is CASSYRGQGMNEQYF. The CDR3 DNA reads TGTGCCAGCAGTTACCGGGGACAGGGGATGAACGAGCAGTACTTC.

This clone is a singleton in its sample. This rearrangement joins TRBV19 to TRBJ2-7; tentatively, D is TRBD1 (6 bases). Germline-derived CDR1 and CDR2 are LNHDA and SQIVND (reference sequence). V was cut by 3 bases and J by 0 bases, with 12 bases left in between. The CDR3 length is 15 residues. For the CDR3, the DNA is TGTGCCAGTAGTATGGGGGACACCCCCTCCTACGAGCAGTACTTC. It specifies CASSMGDTPSYEQYF.

The chain employs TRBV6-1 and TRBJ2-7, with TRBD2 identical over 9 bases. This CDR3 comprises 14 residues. The germline gives CDR1 MNHNS, CDR2 SASEGT. The V segment lost 4 bases and the J segment 6 bases; nucleotides outside the gene matches: 7. In nucleotides, the CDR3 is TGTGCCAGCAGTGCCCTAGCGGGACCACTCGAGCAGTACTTC. Translating gives CASSALAGPLEQYF.

This clone was detected once. The rearrangement uses TRBV28 and TRBJ2-7, with no clear D. The V end lost 6 bases, the J end lost 6 bases, and 15 bases lay between the germline ends. Germline loops: CDR1 MDHEN, CDR2 SYDVKM. CDR3 length equals 13 residues. CDR3 DNA sequence: TGTGCCAGCAGCCGACCCTCCCCCATCGAGCAGTACTTC. Protein sequence: CASSRPSPIEQYF.

V usage is TRBV29-1 and J usage is TRBJ2-1; 11 bases are shared with TRBD2. The CDR3 has 15 residues. V dropped 8 bases and J dropped 6; count of bases not matched to a gene: 12. The germline V gene has CDR1 SQVTM and CDR2 ANQGSEA. The CDR3: CSTYISGRASNEQFF. In DNA form, the CDR3 reads TGCAGCACTTACATTAGCGGGAGGGCCTCCAATGAGCAGTTCTTC.

This chain connects TRBV7-9 to TRBJ2-2; the match to TRBD2 covers 7 bases. The junction had 13 bases not matched to a gene; V was cut back by 8 bases and J by 7 bases. CDR3 size: 15 residues. Germline V gene sequence: CDR1 SEHNR, CDR2 FQNEAQ (reference sequence). The chain's CDR3 is CASPTPGGSFGELFF. The CDR3 DNA follows: TGTGCCAGCCCTACCCCCGGCGGGAGCTTCGGGGAGCTGTTTTTT.

Concerning this clone itself: Distinct nucleotide sequences in the sample also encode this CDR3. This chain uses TRBV7-6 with TRBJ2-5; unclear D gene. This CDR3 comprises 11 residues. Germline loops: CDR1 SGHVS, CDR2 FNYEAQ. The V gene lost 2 bases and the J gene lost 2 bases, with 0 bases spanning the gap. This CDR3 is CASSLQETQYF. The CDR3 nucleotides are TGTGCCAGCAGCTTACAAGAGACCCAGTACTTC. Full variable domain (remainder filled in from reference TRBV7-6 and TRBJ2-5): GAGVSQSPRYKVTKRGQDVALRCDPISGHVSLYWYRQALGQGPEFLTYFNYEAQQDKSGLPNDRFSAERPEGSISTLTIQRTEQRDSAMYRCASSLQETQYFGPGTRLLVL.

This chain joins TRBV6-1 and TRBJ1-2, with 7 bases matching TRBD1. Germline lookup yields CDR1 MNHNS and CDR2 SASEGT. The V segment lost 7 bases and the J segment 4 bases; nucleotides outside the gene matches: 9. The CDR3 covers 14 residues. CDR3 in amino acids: CASTLLGGVYGYTF. The CDR3 DNA sequence: TGTGCCAGCACCCTCCTAGGGGGCGTCTATGGCTACACCTTC.

The rearrangement joins TRBV10-2 to TRBJ1-3, with D possibly matching TRBD1 (5 bases). CDR1 and CDR2 from the germline V gene are WSHSY and SAAADI. CDR3 length: 15 amino acids. Trimming pared 8 bases from V and 0 bases from J, leaving 14 bases between. The CDR3 is CASGGGGSSGNTIYF. The CDR3 DNA sequence: TGCGCCAGCGGGGGTGGCGGCAGCTCTGGAAACACCATATATTTT.

This clone was picked up one time. This chain uses TRBV30 with TRBJ1-2; D is unclear. Trimming cost V 3 bases and J 4 bases, with 9 bases left between them. Germline assignment: CDR1 GTSNPN and CDR2 SVGIG (reference sequence). The CDR3 sequence is 12 residues long. In DNA form, the CDR3 reads TGTGCCTGGAGGACGGGTGGCTATGGCTACACCTTC. This translates into CAWRTGGYGYTF.

This clone was observed once. The chain employs TRBV7-3 and TRBJ2-2; D possibly uses TRBD1 or TRBD2 (5 bases each). This CDR3 has 16 amino acids. With 1 base removed from V and 7 bases from J, the gap between germline ends came to 16 bases. From germline, CDR1 is SGHTA and CDR2 FQGTGA. The CDR3 sequence is CASSLRVTGLGGELFF. Here the CDR3 DNA reads TGTGCCAGCAGCTTAAGGGTTACGGGGCTCGGCGGGGAGCTGTTTTTT.

The chain has TRBV27 and TRBJ1-6; a possible D gene is TRBD1 (6 bases). CDR1 and CDR2 (germline): MNHEY, SMNVEV (reference sequence). CDR3 length: 17 residues. V shed 4 bases and J shed 7 bases, with 20 bases lying between them. The CDR3 DNA reads TGTGCCAGCAGTTCCCCGCTCCTTCAGGGGACCAATTCACCCCTCCACTTT. Residues: CASSSPLLQGTNSPLHF.

The chain links TRBV6-5 to TRBJ2-3; no clear D. Germline CDR1 MNHEY, CDR2 SVGAGI. The CDR3 runs to 12 residues. V was trimmed by 2 bases and J by 3 bases, leaving 3 bases between them. CDR3 nucleotide sequence: TGTGCCAGCAGTTACATGACAGATACGCAGTATTTT. This encodes CASSYMTDTQYF.

This chain connects TRBV14 to TRBJ2-3; 14 positions agree with TRBD2. The CDR3 is 18 amino acids. Per the germline V gene, CDR1 is SGHDN and CDR2 is FVKESK. Trimming took 0 bases from V and 4 from J; bases not matched to a gene: 6. CDR3 bases: TGTGCCAGCAGCCAAGATCGGACTAGCGGGAGGCGGTCAGATACGCAGTATTTT. Translated, it gives CASSQDRTSGRRSDTQYF. The whole variable domain, remainder taken from reference TRBV14 and TRBJ2-3, is EAGVTQFPSHSVIEKGQTVTLRCDPISGHDNLYWYRRVMGKEIKFLLHFVKESKQDESGMPNNRFLAERTGGTYSTLKVQPAELEDSGVYFCASSQDRTSGRRSDTQYFGPGTRLTVL.

This chain connects TRBV4-2 to TRBJ2-6; no reliable D call. V was shortened by 5 bases and J by 5 bases, with 13 bases between the two germline ends. The CDR3 is 15 residues long. Germline loops: CDR1 LGHNA, CDR2 YNFKEQ. The CDR3 here is CASSRLQSRANVLTF. The CDR3 coding sequence is TGTGCCAGCAGCAGGTTACAAAGTCGGGCCAACGTCCTGACTTTC.